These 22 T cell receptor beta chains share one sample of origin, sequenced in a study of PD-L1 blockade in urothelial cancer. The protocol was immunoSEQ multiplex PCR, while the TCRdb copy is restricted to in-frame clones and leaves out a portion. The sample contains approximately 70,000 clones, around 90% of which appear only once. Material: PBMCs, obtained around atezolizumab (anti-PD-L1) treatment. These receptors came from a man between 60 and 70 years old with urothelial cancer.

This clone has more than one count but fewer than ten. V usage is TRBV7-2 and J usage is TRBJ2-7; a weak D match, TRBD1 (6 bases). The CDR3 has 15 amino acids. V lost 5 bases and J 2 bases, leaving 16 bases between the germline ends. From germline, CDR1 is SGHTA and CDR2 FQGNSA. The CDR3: CASSPQGQGTYEQYF. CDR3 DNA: TGTGCCAGCAGCCCCCAGGGGCAGGGGACCTACGAGCAGTACTTC. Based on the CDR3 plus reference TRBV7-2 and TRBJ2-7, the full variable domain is GAGVSQSPSNKVTEKGKDVELRCDPISGHTALYWYRQSLGQGLEFLIYFQGNSAPDKSGLPSDRFSAERTGGSVSTLTIQRTQQEDSAVYLCASSPQGQGTYEQYFGPGTRLTVT.

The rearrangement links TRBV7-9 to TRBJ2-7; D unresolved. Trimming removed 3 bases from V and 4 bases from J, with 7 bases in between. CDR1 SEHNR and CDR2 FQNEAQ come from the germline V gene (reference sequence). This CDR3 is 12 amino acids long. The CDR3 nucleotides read TGTGCCAGCAGCTTGGAGAGATACGAGCAGTACTTC. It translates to CASSLERYEQYF.

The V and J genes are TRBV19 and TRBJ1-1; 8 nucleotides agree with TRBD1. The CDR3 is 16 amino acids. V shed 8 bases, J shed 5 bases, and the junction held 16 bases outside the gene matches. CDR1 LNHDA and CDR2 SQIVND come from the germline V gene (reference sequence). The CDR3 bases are TGTGCCAGTCGGAAAACGGCAGGGGGCATGGGAACTGAAGCTTTCTTT. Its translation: CASRKTAGGMGTEAFF.

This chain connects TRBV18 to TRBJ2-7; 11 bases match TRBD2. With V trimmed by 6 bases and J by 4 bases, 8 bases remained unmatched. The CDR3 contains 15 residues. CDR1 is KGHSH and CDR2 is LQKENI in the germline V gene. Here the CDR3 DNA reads TGTGCCAGCTCGCTTACTAGCGGGAGTACATACGAGCAGTACTTC. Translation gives CASSLTSGSTYEQYF.

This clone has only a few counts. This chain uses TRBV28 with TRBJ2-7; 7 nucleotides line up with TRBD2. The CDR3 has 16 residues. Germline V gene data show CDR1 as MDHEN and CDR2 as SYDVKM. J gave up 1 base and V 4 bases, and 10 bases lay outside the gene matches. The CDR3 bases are TGTGCCAGCAGTTCCCCGTGGGGGGGGAAGTCCTACGAGCAGTACTTC. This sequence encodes CASSSPWGGKSYEQYF. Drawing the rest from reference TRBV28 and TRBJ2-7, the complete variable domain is DVKVTQSSRYLVKRTGEKVFLECVQDMDHENMFWYRQDPGLGLRLIYFSYDVKMKEKGDIPEGYSVSREKKERFSLILESASTNQTSMYLCASSSPWGGKSYEQYFGPGTRLTVT.

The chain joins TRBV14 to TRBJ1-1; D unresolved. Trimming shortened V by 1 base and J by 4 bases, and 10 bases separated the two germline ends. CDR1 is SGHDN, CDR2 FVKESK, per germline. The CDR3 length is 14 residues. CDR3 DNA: TGTGCCAGCAGCCAAGTTTCCTCCTTCACTGAAGCTTTCTTT. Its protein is CASSQVSSFTEAFF.

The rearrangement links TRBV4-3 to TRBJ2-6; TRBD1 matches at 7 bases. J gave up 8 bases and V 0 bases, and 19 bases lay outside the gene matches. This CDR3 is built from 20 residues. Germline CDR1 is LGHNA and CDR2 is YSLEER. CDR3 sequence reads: CASSQEIAGGTLRKSNVLTF. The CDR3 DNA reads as TGCGCCAGCAGCCAAGAGATCGCAGGGGGAACGTTGAGGAAATCCAACGTCCTGACTTTC.

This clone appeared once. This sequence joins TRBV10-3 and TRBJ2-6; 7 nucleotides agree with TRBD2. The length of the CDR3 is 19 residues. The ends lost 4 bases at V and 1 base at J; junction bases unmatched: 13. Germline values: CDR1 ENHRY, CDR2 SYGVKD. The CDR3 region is CAISGLQGGFGSGANVLTF. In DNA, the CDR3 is TGTGCCATCAGTGGTCTTCAGGGAGGGTTTGGTTCTGGGGCCAACGTCCTGACTTTC.

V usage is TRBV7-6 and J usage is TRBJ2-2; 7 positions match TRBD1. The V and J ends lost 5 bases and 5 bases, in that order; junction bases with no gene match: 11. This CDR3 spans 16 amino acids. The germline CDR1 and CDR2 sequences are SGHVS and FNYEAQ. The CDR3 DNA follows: TGTGCCAGCAGCGGGAAGACAGGGTTCGGGACCGGGGAGCTGTTTTTT. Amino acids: CASSGKTGFGTGELFF.

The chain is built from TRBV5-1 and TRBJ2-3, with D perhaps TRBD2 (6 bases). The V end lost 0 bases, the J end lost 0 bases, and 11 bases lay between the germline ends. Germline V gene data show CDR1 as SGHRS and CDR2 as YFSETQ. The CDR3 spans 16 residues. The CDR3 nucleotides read TGCGCCAGCAGCTTGGCCCCACTAGCTAGCACAGATACGCAGTATTTT. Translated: CASSLAPLASTDTQYF.

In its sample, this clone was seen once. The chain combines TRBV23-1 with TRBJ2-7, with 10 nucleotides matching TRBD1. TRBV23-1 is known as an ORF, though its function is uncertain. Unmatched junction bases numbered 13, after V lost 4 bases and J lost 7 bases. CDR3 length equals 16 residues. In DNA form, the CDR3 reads TGCGCCAGCAGTCCGAAATCCGGGACAGGGGATAAGGAGCAGTACTTC. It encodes CASSPKSGTGDKEQYF.

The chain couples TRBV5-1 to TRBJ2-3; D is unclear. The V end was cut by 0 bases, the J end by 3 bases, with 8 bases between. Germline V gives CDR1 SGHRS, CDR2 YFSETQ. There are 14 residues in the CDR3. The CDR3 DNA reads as TGCGCCAGCAGCTTGGGCGCTAGGACAGATACGCAGTATTTT. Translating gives CASSLGARTDTQYF.

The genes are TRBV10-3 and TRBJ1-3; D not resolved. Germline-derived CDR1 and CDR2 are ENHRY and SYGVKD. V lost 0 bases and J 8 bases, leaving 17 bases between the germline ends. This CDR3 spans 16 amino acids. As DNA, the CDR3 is TGTGCCATCAGTGAGTCGACTCGTGCAGATGTAGACACCATATATTTT. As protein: CAISESTRADVDTIYF.

The CDR3 is CASSLEGAGSYTF. DNA for the CDR3: TGTGCCAGCAGCTTAGAAGGGGCTGGGAGCTACACCTTC. The chain carries TRBV7-9 and TRBJ1-2; D perhaps matches TRBD1 (5 bases). The germline V gene encodes CDR1 SEHNR and CDR2 FQNEAQ (reference sequence). CDR3 length equals 13 residues. The V gene lost 1 base and the J gene lost 9 bases, with 12 bases spanning the gap.

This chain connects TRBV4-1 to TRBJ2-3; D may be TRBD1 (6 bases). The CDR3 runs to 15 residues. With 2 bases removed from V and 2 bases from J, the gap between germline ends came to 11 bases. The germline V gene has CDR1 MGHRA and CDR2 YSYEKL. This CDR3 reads CASSQNTGITDTQYF. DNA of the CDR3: TGCGCCAGCAGCCAAAATACAGGGATCACAGATACGCAGTATTTT.

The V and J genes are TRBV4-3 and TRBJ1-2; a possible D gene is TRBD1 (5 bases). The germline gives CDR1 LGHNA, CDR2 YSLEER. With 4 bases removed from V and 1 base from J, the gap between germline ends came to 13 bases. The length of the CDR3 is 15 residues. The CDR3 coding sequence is TGCGCCAGCAGCCTTGCACAGACAGTTAACTATGGCTACACCTTC. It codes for CASSLAQTVNYGYTF.

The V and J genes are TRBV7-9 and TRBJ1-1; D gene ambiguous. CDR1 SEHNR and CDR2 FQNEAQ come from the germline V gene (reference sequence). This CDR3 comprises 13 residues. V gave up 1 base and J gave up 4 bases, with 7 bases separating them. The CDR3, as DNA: TGTGCCAGCAGCTTAGACGTCGGCACTGAAGCTTTCTTT. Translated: CASSLDVGTEAFF.

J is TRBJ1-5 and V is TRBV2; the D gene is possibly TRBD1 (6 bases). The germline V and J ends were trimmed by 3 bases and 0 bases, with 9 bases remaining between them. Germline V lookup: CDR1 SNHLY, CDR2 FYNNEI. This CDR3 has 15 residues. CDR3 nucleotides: TGTGCCAGCAGTGAGCAGGGGCCTAGCAATCAGCCCCAGCATTTT. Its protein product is CASSEQGPSNQPQHF.

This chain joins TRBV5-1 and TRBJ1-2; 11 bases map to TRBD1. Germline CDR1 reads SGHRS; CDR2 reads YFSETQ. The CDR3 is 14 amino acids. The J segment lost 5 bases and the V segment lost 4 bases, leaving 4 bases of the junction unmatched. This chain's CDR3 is CASSIGQGAYGYTF. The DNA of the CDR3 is TGCGCCAGCAGCATCGGACAGGGGGCGTATGGCTACACCTTC.

The CDR3 sequence is CASSPDRQGANNEQFF. The CDR3 DNA follows: TGTGCCAGTAGCCCCGACCGACAGGGGGCGAACAATGAGCAGTTCTTC. The chain combines TRBV19 with TRBJ2-1; TRBD1 aligns across 10 bases. J was trimmed by 5 bases and V by 6 bases; bases with no gene match: 10. The CDR3 is 16 amino acids. Germline V gives CDR1 LNHDA, CDR2 SQIVND (reference sequence).

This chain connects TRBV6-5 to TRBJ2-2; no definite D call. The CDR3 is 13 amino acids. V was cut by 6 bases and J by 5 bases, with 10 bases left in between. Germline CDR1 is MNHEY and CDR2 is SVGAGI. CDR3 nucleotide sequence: TGTGCCAGCAGACCTACAGTTACCGGGGAGCTGTTTTTT. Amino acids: CASRPTVTGELFF.

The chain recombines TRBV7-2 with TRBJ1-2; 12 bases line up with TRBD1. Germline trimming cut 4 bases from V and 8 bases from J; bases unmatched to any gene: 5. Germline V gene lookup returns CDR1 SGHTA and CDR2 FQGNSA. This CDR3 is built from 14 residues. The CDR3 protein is CASSSGQGAGGYTF. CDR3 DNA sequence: TGTGCCAGCAGCTCGGGACAGGGGGCGGGCGGCTACACCTTC.